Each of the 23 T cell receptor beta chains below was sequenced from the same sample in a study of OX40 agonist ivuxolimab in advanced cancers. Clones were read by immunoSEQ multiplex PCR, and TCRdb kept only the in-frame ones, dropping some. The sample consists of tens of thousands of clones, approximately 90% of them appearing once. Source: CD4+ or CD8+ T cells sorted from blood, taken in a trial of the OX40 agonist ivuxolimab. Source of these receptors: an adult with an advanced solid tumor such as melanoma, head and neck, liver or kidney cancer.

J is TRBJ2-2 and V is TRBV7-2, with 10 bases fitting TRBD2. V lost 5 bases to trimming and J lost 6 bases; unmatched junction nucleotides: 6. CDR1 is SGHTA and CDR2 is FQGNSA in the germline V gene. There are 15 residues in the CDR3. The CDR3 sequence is CASSPLAGVSGELFF. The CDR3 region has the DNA TGTGCCAGCAGCCCTCTAGCGGGAGTTTCCGGGGAGCTGTTTTTT.

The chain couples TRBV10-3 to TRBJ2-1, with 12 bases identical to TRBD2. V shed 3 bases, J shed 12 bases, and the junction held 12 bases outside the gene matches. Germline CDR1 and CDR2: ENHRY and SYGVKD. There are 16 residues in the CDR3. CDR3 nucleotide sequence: TGTGCCATCAGTGACCCCCTAGCGGGAGGGGGATGGGGGCAGTTCTTC. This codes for CAISDPLAGGGWGQFF.

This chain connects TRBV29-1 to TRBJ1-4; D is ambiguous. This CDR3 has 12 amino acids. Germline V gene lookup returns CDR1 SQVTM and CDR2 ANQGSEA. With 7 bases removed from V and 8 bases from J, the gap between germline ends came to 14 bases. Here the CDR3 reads CSDGGVNEKLFF. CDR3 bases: TGCAGCGACGGTGGGGTAAACGAAAAACTGTTTTTT.

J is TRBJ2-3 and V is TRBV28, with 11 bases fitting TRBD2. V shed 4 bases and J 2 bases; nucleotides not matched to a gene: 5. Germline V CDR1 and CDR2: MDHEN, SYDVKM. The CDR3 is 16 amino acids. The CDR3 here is CASSSTSGSPTDTQYF. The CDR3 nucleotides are TGTGCCAGCAGTTCTACTAGCGGGAGCCCCACAGATACGCAGTATTTT.

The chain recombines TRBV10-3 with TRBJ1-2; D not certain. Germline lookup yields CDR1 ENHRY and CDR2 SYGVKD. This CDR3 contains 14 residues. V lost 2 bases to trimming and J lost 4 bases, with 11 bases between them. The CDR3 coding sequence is TGTGCCATCAGTGAGGAGACGGGAGGCTATGGCTACACCTTC. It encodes CAISEETGGYGYTF.

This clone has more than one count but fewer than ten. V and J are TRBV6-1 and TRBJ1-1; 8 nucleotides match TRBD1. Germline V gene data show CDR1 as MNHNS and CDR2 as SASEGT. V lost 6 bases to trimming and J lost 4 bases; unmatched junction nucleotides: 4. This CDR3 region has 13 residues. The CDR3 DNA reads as TGTGCCAGCAGGGAACAGGGGGGCACTGAAGCTTTCTTT. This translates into CASREQGGTEAFF.

The CDR3 DNA is TGCGCCAGCAGCTTGGCCCCTATAGCGGAAGAGACCCAGTACTTC. Translated, it gives CASSLAPIAEETQYF. This rearrangement joins TRBV5-1 to TRBJ2-5, with D possibly TRBD2 on 6 matching bases. The CDR3 is made up of 15 amino acids. Trimming stripped 0 bases from V and 3 bases from J, with 12 bases between. Germline CDR1 SGHRS, CDR2 YFSETQ.

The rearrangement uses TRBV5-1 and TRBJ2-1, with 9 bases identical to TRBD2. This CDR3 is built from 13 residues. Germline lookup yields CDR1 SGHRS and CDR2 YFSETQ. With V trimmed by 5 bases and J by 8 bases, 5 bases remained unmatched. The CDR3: CASSAGGPDEQFF. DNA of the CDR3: TGCGCCAGCAGTGCGGGAGGGCCCGATGAGCAGTTCTTC.

The CDR3 coding sequence is TGCGCCAGCAGCTTGGCAGGGGTGGATGAAAAACTGTTTTTT. Translating it yields CASSLAGVDEKLFF. The gene calls are TRBV5-1 and TRBJ1-4; the D gene is possibly TRBD1 (6 bases). With 0 bases removed from V and 6 bases from J, the gap between germline ends came to 9 bases. CDR1 is SGHRS, CDR2 YFSETQ, per germline. This CDR3 is 14 amino acids long.

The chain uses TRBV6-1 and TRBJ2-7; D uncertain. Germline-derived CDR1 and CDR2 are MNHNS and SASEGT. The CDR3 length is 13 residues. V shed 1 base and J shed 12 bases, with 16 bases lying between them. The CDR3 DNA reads TGTGCCAGCAGTGAAGTGCGGAGAACCTCCGCGTACTTC. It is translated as CASSEVRRTSAYF.

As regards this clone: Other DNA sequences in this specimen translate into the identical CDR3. The CDR3 coding sequence is TGTGCCAGCAGTTCACTGGGGCTCGAGCAGTACTTC. It is translated as CASSSLGLEQYF. V is TRBV28 and J is TRBJ2-7, with D maybe TRBD1 (5 bases). Germline V lookup: CDR1 MDHEN, CDR2 SYDVKM. V dropped 4 bases and J dropped 6 bases, with 10 bases sitting between them. This CDR3 region has 12 residues.

CDR3 loop: CASSEFSPASGTDTQYF. In DNA, the CDR3 is TGTGCCAGCAGTGAATTCTCCCCGGCTAGCGGCACAGATACGCAGTATTTT. The chain combines TRBV2 with TRBJ2-3, with a possible D match to TRBD2 (6 bases). Germline loops: CDR1 SNHLY, CDR2 FYNNEI. CDR3 length: 17 amino acids. Trimming cost V 2 bases and J 1 base, with 16 bases left between them.

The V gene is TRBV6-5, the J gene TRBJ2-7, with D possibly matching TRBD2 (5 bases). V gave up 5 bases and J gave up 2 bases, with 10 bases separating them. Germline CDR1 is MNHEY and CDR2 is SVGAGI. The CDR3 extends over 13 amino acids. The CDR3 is CASSDPGTYEQYF. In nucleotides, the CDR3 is TGTGCCAGCAGTGACCCCGGGACCTACGAGCAGTACTTC.

The CDR3 coding sequence is TGCGCCAGCAGCCCGGGGGACAGGGAAAACACCGGGGAGCTGTTTTTT. Translating it yields CASSPGDRENTGELFF. The chain combines TRBV5-1 with TRBJ2-2; TRBD1 matches at 9 bases. In germline, CDR1 is SGHRS, CDR2 YFSETQ. This CDR3 has 16 amino acids. The V and J ends lost 4 bases and 2 bases, in that order; junction bases with no gene match: 6.

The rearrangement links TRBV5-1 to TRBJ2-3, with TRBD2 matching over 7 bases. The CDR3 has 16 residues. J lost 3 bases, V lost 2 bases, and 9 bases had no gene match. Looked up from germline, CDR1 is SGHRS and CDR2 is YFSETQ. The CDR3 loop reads CASSLLTGGPTDTQYF. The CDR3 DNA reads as TGCGCCAGCAGCTTATTAACGGGAGGCCCGACAGATACGCAGTATTTT.

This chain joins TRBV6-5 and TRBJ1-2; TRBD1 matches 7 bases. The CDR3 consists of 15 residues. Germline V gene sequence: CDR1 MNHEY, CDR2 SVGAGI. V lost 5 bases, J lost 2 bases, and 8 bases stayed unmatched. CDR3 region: CASSIQGKGNYGYTF. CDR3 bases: TGTGCCAGCAGTATACAGGGGAAAGGGAACTATGGCTACACCTTC.

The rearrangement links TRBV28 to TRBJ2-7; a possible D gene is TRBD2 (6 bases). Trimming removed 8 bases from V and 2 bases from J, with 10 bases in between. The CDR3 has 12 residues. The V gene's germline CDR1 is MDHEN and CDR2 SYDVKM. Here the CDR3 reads CASGTQPYEQYF. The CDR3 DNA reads TGTGCCAGCGGGACTCAACCCTACGAGCAGTACTTC.

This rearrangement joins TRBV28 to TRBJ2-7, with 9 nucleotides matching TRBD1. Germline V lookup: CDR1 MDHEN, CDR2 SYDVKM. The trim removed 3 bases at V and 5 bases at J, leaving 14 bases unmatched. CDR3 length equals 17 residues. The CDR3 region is CASSFLGEGQGSNEQYF. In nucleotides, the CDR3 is TGTGCCAGCAGTTTCCTGGGGGAGGGACAGGGCTCTAACGAGCAGTACTTC.

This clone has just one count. CDR3 in DNA: TGTGCCAGAAGCTTAGGGTTCCGGGACAGGGTGAATTCACCCCTCCACTTT. This gives the protein CARSLGFRDRVNSPLHF. The genes are TRBV5-3 and TRBJ1-6; TRBD1 matches at 9 bases. TRBV5-3 is annotated as an ORF whose role is uncertain. The CDR3 totals 17 residues. V dropped 2 bases and J dropped 7; count of bases not matched to a gene: 10.

The CDR3 loop is CASSLVGSNQPQHF. For the CDR3, the DNA is TGTGCCAGCAGCTTGGTAGGTAGCAATCAGCCCCAGCATTTT. The rearrangement links TRBV5-6 to TRBJ1-5; D gene unclear. The V gene lost 0 bases and the J gene lost 0 bases, with 4 bases spanning the gap. The germline V gene has CDR1 SGHDT and CDR2 YYEEEE. The CDR3 extends over 14 amino acids.

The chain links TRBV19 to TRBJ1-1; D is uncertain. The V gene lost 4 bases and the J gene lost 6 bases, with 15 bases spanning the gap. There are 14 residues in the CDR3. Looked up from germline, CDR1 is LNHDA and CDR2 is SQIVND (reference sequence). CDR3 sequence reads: CASSRQKVEAEAFF. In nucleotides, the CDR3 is TGTGCCAGTAGTAGACAAAAGGTAGAGGCTGAAGCTTTCTTT.

As DNA, the CDR3 is TGTGCCAGCAGCTTGGTTGGACAGAACAATGAGCAGTTCTTC. Amino acids: CASSLVGQNNEQFF. The chain is built from TRBV5-4 and TRBJ2-1; weak D call: TRBD1 (6 bases). The ends were cut back, 0 bases at V and 5 bases at J, with 9 bases in the middle. CDR1 and CDR2 from the germline V gene are SGHNT and YYREEE (reference sequence). The CDR3 spans 14 residues.

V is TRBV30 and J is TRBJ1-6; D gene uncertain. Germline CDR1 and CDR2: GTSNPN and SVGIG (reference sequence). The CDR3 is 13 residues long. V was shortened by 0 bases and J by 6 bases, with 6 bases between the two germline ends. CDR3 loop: CAWSVNRNSPLHF. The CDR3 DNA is TGTGCCTGGAGTGTCAACCGTAATTCACCCCTCCACTTT.